A selection of T cell receptor beta chains follows, all from one sample in a study of cytomegalovirus exposure and HLA in healthy donors. The protocol was immunoSEQ multiplex PCR, while the TCRdb copy is restricted to in-frame clones and leaves out a portion. This listing includes 55,000 to 85,000 clones. The source material was PBMCs. The receptors were sampled from a female donor in good health and CMV-seropositive. Both conserved end residues are part of each CDR3. D genes are given only for firm matches.

>-|TRBV9|TRBJ1-5
TGTGCCAGCAGCGTAGGGGCTGGGCAGGATCAGCCCCAGCATTTT
CASSVGAGQDQPQHF
>TRBD1|TRBV7-6|TRBJ2-5
TGTGCCAGCAGCCCAACCACAGGGGGTCAGTACTTC
CASSPTTGGQYF
>TRBD2|TRBV13|TRBJ2-5
TGTGCCAGCAGCCCCGGTTCCGGGCTAGCGGGAGGAGAGACCCAGTACTTC
CASSPGSGLAGGETQYF
>TRBD2|TRBV19|TRBJ2-2
TGTGCCAGTAGGTCGTTGGGACTAGCGAACACCGGGGAGCTGTTTTTT
CASRSLGLANTGELFF
>TRBD1|TRBV29-1|TRBJ2-7
TGCAGCGTAGAGAGACAGGGGGGGTACGAGCAGTACTTC
CSVERQGGYEQYF
>TRBD1|TRBV4-1|TRBJ2-1
TGCGCCAGCAGCCAATATTTCACAGGGGACAATGAGCAGTTCTTC
CASSQYFTGDNEQFF
>-|TRBV6-1|TRBJ1-1
TGTGCCAGCAGTGAAGGGTGGGCCAGGAACACTGAAGCTTTCTTT
CASSEGWARNTEAFF
>-|TRBV5-1|TRBJ1-6
TGCGCCAGCAGTGCTGGAGGGGAGAATTCACCCCTCCACTTT
CASSAGGENSPLHF
>-|TRBV5-1|TRBJ1-3
TGCGCCAGCAGCCTAGACAGTCACTCTGGAAACACCATATATTTT
CASSLDSHSGNTIYF
>TRBD1|TRBV4-1|TRBJ1-1
TGCGCCAGCAGCCCAGCGGACAGGGAAACTGAAGCTTTCTTT
CASSPADRETEAFF
>TRBD2|TRBV5-1|TRBJ2-3
TGCGCCAGCAGCTTGGTGGTTAGCGGGAAACCCACAGATACGCAGTATTTT
CASSLVVSGKPTDTQYF
>-|TRBV4-1|TRBJ2-1
TGCGCCAGCAGCCAAGGGTCAGGCGATGAGCAGTTCTTC
CASSQGSGDEQFF
>-|TRBV6-5|TRBJ1-1
TGTGCCAGCAGTTACGTAATGGGGGGGGGCACTGAAGCTTTCTTT
CASSYVMGGGTEAFF
>-|TRBV5-1|TRBJ2-2
TGCGCCAGCAGCTTGAACGGGGGTATGGACACCGGGGAGCTGTTTTTT
CASSLNGGMDTGELFF
>TRBD2|TRBV4-3|TRBJ2-3
TGCGCCAGCAGCCATAGCGGGGATAGCACAGATACGCAGTATTTT
CASSHSGDSTDTQYF
>-|TRBV6-1|TRBJ1-1
TGTGCCAGCAGTTCACAGGGAAGGACTGAAGCTTTCTTT
CASSSQGRTEAFF
>TRBD2|TRBV4-1|TRBJ2-7
TGCGCCAGCAGCAGAGGGACTAGCGGGAGTGATTACGAGCAGTACTTC
CASSRGTSGSDYEQYF
>-|TRBV5-1|TRBJ2-3
TGCGCCAGCAGCTTTGAGGGTGGCACAGATACGCAGTATTTT
CASSFEGGTDTQYF
>TRBD2|TRBV29-1|TRBJ2-5
TGCAGCGTTGAAAGGAACGGAGCTAGCGGGAGCGGGTGGGAGACCCAGTACTTC
CSVERNGASGSGWETQYF
>-|TRBV29-1|TRBJ1-3
TGCAGCGTTGAAGGGCCGGTCGGGACCATATATTTT
CSVEGPVGTIYF
>-|TRBV27|TRBJ2-3
TGTGCCAGCAGCCTAGGGGTACTTAGCACAGATACGCAGTATTTT
CASSLGVLSTDTQYF
>-|TRBV27|TRBJ2-2
TGTGCCAGCAAAACTTGGACAATCGGGGAGCTGTTTTTT
CASKTWTIGELFF
>TRBD1|TRBV6-1|TRBJ1-6
TGTGCCAGCAATGAAGACAGGGGCCGGGTAGGGCCCCTCCACTTT
CASNEDRGRVGPLHF
>-|TRBV4-2|TRBJ1-2
TGTGCCAGCAGACGGGAGGGAGCGTATGGCTACACCTTC
CASRREGAYGYTF
>TRBD2|TRBV6-1|TRBJ2-5
TGTGCCAGCAGTCTCCGTATGGGAGCGGGGGAGACCCAGTACTTC
CASSLRMGAGETQYF
>-|TRBV6-5|TRBJ2-7
TGTGCCAGCAGTGTACAGGGAACCCCGACCTACGAGCAGTACTTC
CASSVQGTPTYEQYF
>TRBD2|TRBV10-1|TRBJ2-1
TGCGCCAGCAGTGAAGTTGGGCTAGCGGCCTACAATGAGCAGTTCTTC
CASSEVGLAAYNEQFF
>TRBD2|TRBV11-2|TRBJ2-2
TGTGCCAGCAGCTTATTCCTAGCGGGAGTTAACACCGGGGAGCTGTTTTTT
CASSLFLAGVNTGELFF
>-|TRBV2|TRBJ2-1
TGTGCCAGCAGTGAGTTAAGCGGCAATGAGCAGTTCTTC
CASSELSGNEQFF
>-|TRBV6-6|TRBJ1-1
TGTGCCGCAGGCGGGAGCAGTAACACTGAAGCTTTCTTT
CAAGGSSNTEAFF
>TRBD1|TRBV19|TRBJ1-5
TGTGCCAGTAGTATTGACAGGGCCCCCAATCAGCCCCAGCATTTT
CASSIDRAPNQPQHF
>-|TRBV15|TRBJ2-7
TGTGCCACCAGCAGAGATGGGGGCGGGTCAGGGCAGTACTTC
CATSRDGGGSGQYF
>TRBD2|TRBV6-1|TRBJ2-3
TGTGCCAGCAGTGCTAATGGACTAGCGGCCAGAGATACGCAGTATTTT
CASSANGLAARDTQYF
>-|TRBV27|TRBJ2-3
TGTGCCAGCAGTACCAAGACTATTCGTCTAAGCACAGATACGCAGTATTTT
CASSTKTIRLSTDTQYF
>TRBD1|TRBV6-5|TRBJ2-7
TGTGCCAGCAGCAGTCCCGACAGGGGGAAGGACGAGCAGTACTTC
CASSSPDRGKDEQYF
>-|TRBV29-1|TRBJ2-7
TGCAGCGTTGGTGGGAGAGGAGACGAGCAGTACTTC
CSVGGRGDEQYF
>TRBD1|TRBV19|TRBJ1-5
TGTGCCAGTAGTTCCCGACAGGGTAGAAGCAATCAGCCCCAGCATTTT
CASSSRQGRSNQPQHF
>-|TRBV5-1|TRBJ2-3
TGCGCCAGCAGCTTGGTCGACGGGGCAGATACGCAGTATTTT
CASSLVDGADTQYF
>TRBD1|TRBV5-1|TRBJ1-1
TGCGCCAGCAGCTACCCGGGGCGACAGGGGACTGAAGCTTTCTTT
CASSYPGRQGTEAFF
>-|TRBV4-3|TRBJ1-2
TGCGCCAGCAGCCAAGGAGGGGGCTATGGCTACACCTTC
CASSQGGGYGYTF
>-|TRBV5-1|TRBJ2-1
TGCGCCAGCAGCCCGTACAGGAGCTCCTACAATGAGCAGTTCTTC
CASSPYRSSYNEQFF
>-|TRBV6-5|TRBJ2-7
TGTGCCAGCAGCCGAACAGGGACGGCATACGAGCAGTACTTC
CASSRTGTAYEQYF
>-|TRBV11-2|TRBJ2-7
TGTGCCAGCAGCCTAGGGGGGGACCTTTACGAGCAGTACTTC
CASSLGGDLYEQYF
>TRBD2|TRBV19|TRBJ2-2
TGTGCCAGTAGCAGGGAGGGGACCGGGGAGCTGTTTTTT
CASSREGTGELFF
>TRBD1|TRBV15|TRBJ2-7
TGTGCCACCAGCAGAGGGGGACAGGGAGACTACGAGCAGTACTTC
CATSRGGQGDYEQYF
>TRBD2|TRBV18|TRBJ2-3
TGTGCCAGCTCACTAGCGGGGGCTTACACAGATACGCAGTATTTT
CASSLAGAYTDTQYF
>-|TRBV5-4|TRBJ2-2
TGTGCCAGCAGCTTAAGCCGACAGATTAACACCGGGGAGCTGTTTTTT
CASSLSRQINTGELFF
>TRBD1|TRBV7-7|TRBJ2-1
TGTGCTAGCAGCCCCACCGTAAGGCAGGGGGCCAATGAGCAGTTCTTC
CASSPTVRQGANEQFF
>-|TRBV10-3|TRBJ1-1
TGTGCCATCAGTGTAGGACAGAAAGCTTTCTTT
CAISVGQKAFF
>TRBD1|TRBV28|TRBJ1-2
TGTGCCAGCAGCCCCACGGACAGGCAGGGCTATGGCTACACCTTC
CASSPTDRQGYGYTF
>-|TRBV10-3|TRBJ2-7
TGTGCCATCAGCGGTTCTAGGTCCCACGAGCAGTACTTC
CAISGSRSHEQYF